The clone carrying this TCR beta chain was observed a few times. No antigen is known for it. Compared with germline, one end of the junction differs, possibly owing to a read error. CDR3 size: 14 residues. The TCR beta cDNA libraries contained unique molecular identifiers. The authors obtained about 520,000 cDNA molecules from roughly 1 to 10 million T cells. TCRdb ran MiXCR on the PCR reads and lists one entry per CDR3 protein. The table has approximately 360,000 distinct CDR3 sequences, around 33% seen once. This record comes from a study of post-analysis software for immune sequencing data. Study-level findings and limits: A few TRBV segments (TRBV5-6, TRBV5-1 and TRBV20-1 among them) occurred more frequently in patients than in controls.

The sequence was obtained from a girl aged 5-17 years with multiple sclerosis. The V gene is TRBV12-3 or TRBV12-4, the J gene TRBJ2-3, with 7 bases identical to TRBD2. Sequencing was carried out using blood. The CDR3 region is CASSLGGSTDAQYF. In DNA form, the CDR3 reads TGTGCCAGCAGTTTGGGGGGGAGCACAGATGCGCAGTATTTT.